These T cell receptor beta chains were read from a single sample in a study of T cell responses to AZD1222 COVID-19 vaccine. TCRdb's table, derived via immunoSEQ multiplex PCR, lists solely in-frame clones and lacks some. The table includes around 80,000 clones, roughly 82% detected once. The sample in question was peripheral blood, obtained on day 0 of AZD1222 vaccination. Receptor source: an adult in good health. CDR3s include the opening cysteine and the closing phenylalanine or tryptophan. A D gene is named only where the DNA matches it firmly. Not every row has a clone size; where given, it reads once, few, many or a size class.

j_call: TRBJ1-2; v_call: TRBV7-8; cdr3_length: 13; clone_size: NA; d_call: TRBD1; cdr3_nt: TGTGCCAGCAGTTTCCAGGGGGCGGGTGGCTACACCTTC; cdr3_aa: CASSFQGAGGYTF
j_call: TRBJ2-1; v_call: TRBV6-2/TRBV6-3; cdr3_length: 11; clone_size: NA; d_call: NA; cdr3_nt: TGTGCCAGCAGTATAGACAATGAGCAGTTCTTC; cdr3_aa: CASSIDNEQFF
j_call: TRBJ2-7; v_call: TRBV28; cdr3_length: 17; clone_size: few; d_call: NA; cdr3_nt: TGTGCCAGCAGCCGGGTAAGAGGGACTCTCCACCTCGGGGAGCAGTACTTC; cdr3_aa: CASSRVRGTLHLGEQYF
j_call: TRBJ1-4; v_call: TRBV2; cdr3_length: 17; clone_size: NA; d_call: NA; cdr3_nt: TGTGCCAGCAGTGGTCCCTCCGGGCCGAGGGCTAATGAAAAACTGTTTTTT; cdr3_aa: CASSGPSGPRANEKLFF
j_call: TRBJ1-1; v_call: TRBV6-5; cdr3_length: 11; clone_size: NA; d_call: NA; cdr3_nt: TGTGCCAGCAGTTGGTACACTGAAGCTTTCTTT; cdr3_aa: CASSWYTEAFF
j_call: TRBJ1-1; v_call: TRBV5-1; cdr3_length: 14; clone_size: once; d_call: NA; cdr3_nt: TGCGCCAGCAGCTTGGGACTGATTGCGGGTGAAGCTTTCTTT; cdr3_aa: CASSLGLIAGEAFF
j_call: TRBJ1-5; v_call: TRBV29-1; cdr3_length: 11; clone_size: NA; d_call: TRBD1; cdr3_nt: TGCAGCGCCGGACAGGGTCAGCCCCAGCATTTT; cdr3_aa: CSAGQGQPQHF
j_call: TRBJ2-3; v_call: TRBV11-2; cdr3_length: 16; clone_size: NA; d_call: TRBD2; cdr3_nt: TGTGCCAGCAGCTTACAAGCGGGGGGGGGCACAGATACGCAGTATTTT; cdr3_aa: CASSLQAGGGTDTQYF
j_call: TRBJ1-2; v_call: TRBV5-4; cdr3_length: 13; clone_size: NA; d_call: NA; cdr3_nt: TGTGCCAGCAGCCCAGACAGTAGTATTAGCTACACCTTC; cdr3_aa: CASSPDSSISYTF
j_call: TRBJ1-5; v_call: TRBV7-9; cdr3_length: 12; clone_size: NA; d_call: NA; cdr3_nt: TGTGCCAGCAGCTTAGAGGGTCAGCCCCAGCATTTT; cdr3_aa: CASSLEGQPQHF
j_call: TRBJ2-3; v_call: TRBV11-3; cdr3_length: 14; clone_size: NA; d_call: NA; cdr3_nt: TGTGCCAGCAGCTCCGGACAGAGCACAGATACGCAGTATTTT; cdr3_aa: CASSSGQSTDTQYF
j_call: TRBJ1-5; v_call: TRBV14; cdr3_length: 15; clone_size: NA; d_call: TRBD1; cdr3_nt: TGTGCCAGCAGCCAAGTCGGGACAGCTGATCAGCCCCAGCATTTT; cdr3_aa: CASSQVGTADQPQHF
j_call: TRBJ2-1; v_call: TRBV2; cdr3_length: 14; clone_size: NA; d_call: NA; cdr3_nt: TGTGCCAGCAGCCTCGGAACCCAGGGATTGGAGCAGTTCTTC; cdr3_aa: CASSLGTQGLEQFF
j_call: TRBJ2-1; v_call: TRBV7-2; cdr3_length: 16; clone_size: NA; d_call: TRBD2; cdr3_nt: TGTGCCAGCAGCTTATCCCTAGCGGGGGGATACAATGAGCAGTTCTTC; cdr3_aa: CASSLSLAGGYNEQFF
j_call: TRBJ2-2; v_call: TRBV24-1; cdr3_length: 14; clone_size: NA; d_call: NA; cdr3_nt: TGTGCCACCAGTGTAGGGGGAGGCACCGGGGAGCTGTTTTTT; cdr3_aa: CATSVGGGTGELFF
j_call: TRBJ1-1; v_call: TRBV30; cdr3_length: 14; clone_size: NA; d_call: NA; cdr3_nt: TGTGCCTGGAGTATCCTAGGGGGGGCCGGTGAAGCTTTCTTT; cdr3_aa: CAWSILGGAGEAFF
j_call: TRBJ1-2; v_call: TRBV7-8; cdr3_length: 15; clone_size: NA; d_call: TRBD1; cdr3_nt: TGTGCCAGCAGCGTGGGACAGGGGGCTAACTATGGCTACACCTTC; cdr3_aa: CASSVGQGANYGYTF
j_call: TRBJ2-1; v_call: TRBV5-6; cdr3_length: 14; clone_size: few; d_call: TRBD2; cdr3_nt: TGTGCCAGCAGAACTAGCGGGGGCGCCTATGAGCAGTTCTTC; cdr3_aa: CASRTSGGAYEQFF
j_call: TRBJ1-5; v_call: TRBV6-1; cdr3_length: 17; clone_size: NA; d_call: NA; cdr3_nt: TGTGCCAGCAGTGAAGCTACAGCTGGTATAGCAATCAAGCCCCAGCATTTT; cdr3_aa: CASSEATAGIAIKPQHF
j_call: TRBJ1-1; v_call: TRBV7-2; cdr3_length: 13; clone_size: NA; d_call: NA; cdr3_nt: TGTGCCAGCAGCTTTTTGGGTGGGACTGAAGCTTTCTTT; cdr3_aa: CASSFLGGTEAFF
j_call: TRBJ2-7; v_call: TRBV12-5; cdr3_length: 15; clone_size: NA; d_call: NA; cdr3_nt: TGTGCTAGTGGTAGGGGCCCAGGGGAGTTCTACGAGCAGTACTTC; cdr3_aa: CASGRGPGEFYEQYF
j_call: TRBJ2-5; v_call: TRBV2; cdr3_length: 18; clone_size: NA; d_call: NA; cdr3_nt: TGTGCCAGCAGTTCTCAGGGGGGGCGGACTCCGTACCAAGAGACCCAGTACTTC; cdr3_aa: CASSSQGGRTPYQETQYF
j_call: TRBJ2-1; v_call: TRBV12-3/TRBV12-4; cdr3_length: 13; clone_size: NA; d_call: NA; cdr3_nt: TGTGCCAGCAGTTTAACGGGGCGGGGTGAGCAGTTCTTC; cdr3_aa: CASSLTGRGEQFF
j_call: TRBJ2-7; v_call: TRBV30; cdr3_length: 14; clone_size: NA; d_call: NA; cdr3_nt: TGTGCCTGGAGTCGCGGGACGGTGACCTACGAGCAGTACTTC; cdr3_aa: CAWSRGTVTYEQYF
j_call: TRBJ1-1; v_call: TRBV30; cdr3_length: 14; clone_size: NA; d_call: TRBD1; cdr3_nt: TGTGCCTCGATCCGACAGGGCACGAACACTGAAGCTTTCTTT; cdr3_aa: CASIRQGTNTEAFF
j_call: TRBJ1-2; v_call: TRBV15; cdr3_length: 12; clone_size: once; d_call: NA; cdr3_nt: TGTGCCACCAGCAGTGGGTCGGGTGGCTACACCTTC; cdr3_aa: CATSSGSGGYTF
j_call: TRBJ1-1; v_call: TRBV5-1; cdr3_length: 15; clone_size: few; d_call: NA; cdr3_nt: TGCGCCAGCAGCTTGGCCAGGGTAACGAACACTGAAGCTTTCTTT; cdr3_aa: CASSLARVTNTEAFF
j_call: TRBJ2-1; v_call: TRBV5-1; cdr3_length: 17; clone_size: NA; d_call: NA; cdr3_nt: TGCGCCAGCAGCTTGAACCCCCCGGGACTCCCCTACAATGAGCAGTTCTTC; cdr3_aa: CASSLNPPGLPYNEQFF
j_call: TRBJ1-1; v_call: TRBV27; cdr3_length: 12; clone_size: NA; d_call: TRBD1; cdr3_nt: TGTGCCAGCAGTTCGCAGGGGGGGGCAGCTTTCTTT; cdr3_aa: CASSSQGGAAFF
j_call: TRBJ2-5; v_call: TRBV7-7; cdr3_length: 13; clone_size: NA; d_call: NA; cdr3_nt: TGTGCTAGCAGCACTCAGGTCCAAGAGACCCAGTACTTC; cdr3_aa: CASSTQVQETQYF
j_call: TRBJ2-1; v_call: TRBV7-6; cdr3_length: 13; clone_size: NA; d_call: NA; cdr3_nt: TGTGCCAGCAGCTTATCAACAGCGGATGAGCAGTTCTTC; cdr3_aa: CASSLSTADEQFF